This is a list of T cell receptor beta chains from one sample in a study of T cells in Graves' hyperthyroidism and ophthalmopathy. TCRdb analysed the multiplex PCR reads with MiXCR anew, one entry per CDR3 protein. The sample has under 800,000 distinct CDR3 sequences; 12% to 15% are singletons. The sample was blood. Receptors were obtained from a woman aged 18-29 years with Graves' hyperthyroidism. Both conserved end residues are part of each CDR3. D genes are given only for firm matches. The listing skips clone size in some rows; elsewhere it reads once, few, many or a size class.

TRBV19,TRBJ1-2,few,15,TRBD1,CASSMYDDRGGGYTF,TGTGCCAGTAGTATGTACGACGACAGGGGAGGTGGCTACACCTTC
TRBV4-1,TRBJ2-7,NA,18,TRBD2,CASSQGYGRGSWGGEQYF,TGCGCCAGCAGCCAAGGGTATGGTAGGGGCAGTTGGGGAGGGGAGCAGTACTTC
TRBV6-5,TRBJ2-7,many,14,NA,CASSYGGRGYEQYF,TGTGCCAGCAGTTACGGGGGGCGAGGTTACGAGCAGTACTTC
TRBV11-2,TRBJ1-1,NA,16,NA,CASSNPELSGANGAFF,TGTGCCAGCAGCAACCCCGAGCTTAGTGGGGCTAATGGAGCTTTCTTT
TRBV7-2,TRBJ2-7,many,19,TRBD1,CASSLPRDPTGGFSYEQYF,TGTGCCAGCAGCTTACCCCGAGACCCGACAGGGGGATTTTCCTACGAGCAGTACTTC
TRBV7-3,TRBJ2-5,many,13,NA,CASSPIPQETQYF,TGTGCCAGCAGCCCCATACCGCAAGAGACCCAGTACTTC
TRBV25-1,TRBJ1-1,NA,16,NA,CASSYTGGARDTEAFF,TGTGCCAGCTCTTACACGGGGGGCGCACGAGACACTGAAGCTTTCTTT
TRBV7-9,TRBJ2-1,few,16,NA,CASSISQVAVYNEQFF,TGTGCCAGTAGTATAAGCCAGGTAGCGGTGTACAATGAGCAGTTCTTC
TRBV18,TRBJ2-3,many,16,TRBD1,CASSRYPGQTTDTQYF,TGTGCCAGCTCACGCTACCCGGGACAGACCACAGATACGCAGTATTTT
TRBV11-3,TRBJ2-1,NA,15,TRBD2,CASSRRLAGGLEQFF,TGTGCCAGCTCCCGAAGACTAGCGGGAGGGCTCGAGCAGTTCTTC
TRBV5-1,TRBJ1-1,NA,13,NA,CASSITTNTEAFF,TGCGCCAGCAGCATAACGACGAACACTGAAGCTTTCTTT
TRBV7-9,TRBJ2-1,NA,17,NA,CASQGFRSGGPHNEQFF,TGTGCCAGCCAGGGATTTCGATCGGGGGGCCCCCACAATGAGCAGTTCTTC
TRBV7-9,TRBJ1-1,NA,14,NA,CASSILTGGTEAFF,TGTGCCAGCAGCATCCTCACGGGGGGCACTGAAGCTTTCTTT
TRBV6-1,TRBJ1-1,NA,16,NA,CASRGEGLKRNTEAFF,TGTGCCAGCAGGGGGGAAGGATTGAAGAGGAACACTGAAGCTTTCTTT
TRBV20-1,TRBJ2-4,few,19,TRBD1,CSARATGGPHSLAKNIQYF,TGCAGTGCTAGAGCCACAGGGGGCCCTCATTCTTTAGCCAAAAACATTCAGTACTTC
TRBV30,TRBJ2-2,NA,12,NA,CAWSLGTGELFF,TGTGCCTGGTCCCTGGGAACCGGGGAGCTGTTTTTT
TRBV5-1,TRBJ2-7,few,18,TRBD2,CASSLELAEGRGSYEQYF,TGCGCCAGCAGCTTGGAACTAGCGGAGGGAAGGGGCTCCTACGAGCAGTACTTC
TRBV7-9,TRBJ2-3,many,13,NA,CASSYYGTDTQYF,TGTGCCAGCAGTTACTATGGAACAGATACGCAGTATTTT
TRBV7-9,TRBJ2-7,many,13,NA,CASSLAGLAEQYF,TGTGCCAGCAGCTTAGCGGGCTTGGCGGAGCAGTACTTC
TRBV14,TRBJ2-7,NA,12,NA,CASSQEGLKPYF,TGTGCCAGCAGCCAAGAGGGTCTAAAGCCGTACTTC
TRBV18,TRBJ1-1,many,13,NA,CASSPGISAEAFF,TGTGCCAGCTCACCGGGGATTTCAGCTGAAGCTTTCTTT
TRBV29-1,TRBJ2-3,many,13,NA,CSVERGSTDTQYF,TGCAGCGTTGAAAGAGGGAGCACAGATACGCAGTATTTT
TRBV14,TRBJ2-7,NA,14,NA,CASSPLEGGYEQYF,TGTGCCAGCAGTCCATTAGAAGGGGGCTACGAGCAGTACTTC
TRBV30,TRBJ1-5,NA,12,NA,CAWSVRNQPQHF,TGTGCCTGGAGTGTTCGCAATCAGCCCCAGCATTTT
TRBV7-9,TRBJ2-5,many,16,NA,CASSPGVSGVQETQYF,TGTGCCAGCAGCCCGGGGGTATCAGGGGTCCAAGAGACCCAGTACTTC
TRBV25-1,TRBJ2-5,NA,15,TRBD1,CASSEGRGLRETQYF,TGTGCCAGCAGTGAAGGCAGGGGGCTAAGGGAGACCCAGTACTTC
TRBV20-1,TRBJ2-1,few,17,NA,CSARDSLGRFSYNEQFF,TGCAGTGCTAGAGATTCGCTGGGGCGTTTCTCCTACAATGAGCAGTTCTTC
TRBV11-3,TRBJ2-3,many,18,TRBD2,CASSLGSGGRIWTDTQYF,TGTGCCAGCAGCTTAGGGTCTGGCGGGAGGATCTGGACAGATACGCAGTATTTT
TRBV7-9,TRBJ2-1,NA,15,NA,CASSSPSVGGHEQFF,TGTGCCAGCAGCTCGCCATCGGTGGGGGGTCATGAGCAGTTCTTC
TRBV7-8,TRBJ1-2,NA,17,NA,CASSLFYREEANYGYTF,TGTGCCAGCAGCTTATTCTACAGGGAAGAAGCTAACTATGGCTACACCTTC
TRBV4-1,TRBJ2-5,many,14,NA,CASSQGANQETQYF,TGCGCCAGCAGCCAGGGGGCGAACCAAGAGACCCAGTACTTC
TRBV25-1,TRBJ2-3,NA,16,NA,CASSDGNRPSTDTQYF,TGTGCCAGCAGTGACGGAAACCGACCTAGCACAGATACGCAGTATTTT
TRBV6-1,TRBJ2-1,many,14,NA,CASSWTRGYNEQFF,TGTGCCAGCTCTTGGACGAGGGGCTACAATGAGCAGTTCTTC
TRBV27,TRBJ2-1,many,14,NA,CASSPGNSYNEQFF,TGTGCCAGCAGCCCCGGGAACTCCTACAATGAGCAGTTCTTC
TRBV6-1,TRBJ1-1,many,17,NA,CASSLAGGTLFYTEAFF,TGTGCCAGCAGTTTAGCTGGAGGTACTCTTTTCTACACTGAAGCTTTCTTT
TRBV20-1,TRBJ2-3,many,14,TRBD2,CSASFGTSLDTQYF,TGCAGTGCTAGTTTTGGGACTAGTCTCGATACGCAGTATTTT
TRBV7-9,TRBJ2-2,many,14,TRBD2,CASGRDKNTGELFF,TGTGCCAGCGGGAGGGATAAGAACACCGGGGAGCTGTTTTTT
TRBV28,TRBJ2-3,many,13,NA,CASSPYSLDTQYF,TGTGCCAGCAGTCCGTACTCGCTGGATACGCAGTATTTT
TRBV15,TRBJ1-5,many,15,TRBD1,CATSDGQGINQPQHF,TGTGCCACCAGCGACGGACAGGGTATTAATCAGCCCCAGCATTTT
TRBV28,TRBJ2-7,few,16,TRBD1,CASGQNSGTGGYEQYF,TGTGCCAGCGGCCAAAACTCCGGGACAGGGGGCTACGAGCAGTACTTC
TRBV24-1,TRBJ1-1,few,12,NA,CATSGWNTEAFF,TGTGCCACCAGTGGGTGGAACACTGAAGCTTTCTTT
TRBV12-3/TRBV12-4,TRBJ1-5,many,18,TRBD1,CASSFLTGKVNSNQPQHF,TGTGCCAGCAGTTTCCTGACAGGGAAGGTCAACAGCAATCAGCCCCAGCATTTT
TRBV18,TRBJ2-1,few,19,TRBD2,CASSPRTSGTYSSYNEQFF,TGTGCCAGCTCACCACGGACTAGCGGGACTTACAGCTCCTACAATGAGCAGTTCTTC
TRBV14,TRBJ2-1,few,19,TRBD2,CASSQDTWSSGRRGNEQFF,TGTGCCAGCAGCCAAGATACGTGGAGTAGCGGGAGGAGGGGGAATGAGCAGTTCTTC
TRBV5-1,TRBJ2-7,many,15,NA,CASSPRDGWGSEQYF,TGCGCCAGCAGCCCGCGGGACGGCTGGGGGAGCGAGCAGTACTTC
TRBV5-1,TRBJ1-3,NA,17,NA,CASSFNPTASSGNTIYF,TGCGCCAGCAGCTTTAATCCGACGGCTTCCTCTGGAAACACCATATATTTT
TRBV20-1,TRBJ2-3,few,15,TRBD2,CSAKRLAGGTDTQYF,TGCAGTGCTAAGCGACTAGCGGGAGGCACAGATACGCAGTATTTT
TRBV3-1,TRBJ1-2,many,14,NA,CASSPGTPSYGYTF,TGTGCCAGCAGTCCCGGGACACCTTCCTATGGCTACACCTTC
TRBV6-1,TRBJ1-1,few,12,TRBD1,CASRRTGGDAFF,TGTGCCAGCAGAAGGACAGGGGGCGATGCTTTCTTT
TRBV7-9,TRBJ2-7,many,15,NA,CASSSSSLRTDEQYF,TGTGCCAGCAGCTCTTCAAGCCTTCGTACGGACGAGCAGTACTTC
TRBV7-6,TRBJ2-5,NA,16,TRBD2,CASSLATSGVQETQYF,TGTGCCAGCAGCTTAGCGACTAGCGGGGTCCAAGAGACCCAGTACTTC
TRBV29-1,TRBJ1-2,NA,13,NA,CSVATGLGYGYTF,TGCAGCGTTGCGACAGGATTGGGGTATGGCTACACCTTC
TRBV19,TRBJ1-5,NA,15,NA,CASSIIKAYNQPQHF,TGTGCCAGTAGTATAATTAAGGCGTACAATCAGCCCCAGCATTTT